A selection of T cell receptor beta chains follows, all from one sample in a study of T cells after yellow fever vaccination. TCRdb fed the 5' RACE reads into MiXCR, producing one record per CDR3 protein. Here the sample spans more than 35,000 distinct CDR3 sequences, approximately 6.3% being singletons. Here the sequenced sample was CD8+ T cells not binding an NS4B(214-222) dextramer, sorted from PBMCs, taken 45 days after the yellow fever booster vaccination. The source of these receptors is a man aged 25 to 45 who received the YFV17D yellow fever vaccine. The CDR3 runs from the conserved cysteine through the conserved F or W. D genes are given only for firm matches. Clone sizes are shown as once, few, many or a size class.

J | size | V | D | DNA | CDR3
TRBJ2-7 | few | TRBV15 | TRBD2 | TGTGCCACCAGCAGAAAGCGGGAAAAACTTACGGACGAGCAGTACTTC | CATSRKREKLTDEQYF
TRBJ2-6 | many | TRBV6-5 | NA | TGTGCCAGCAGTTTTTTCACGGGGCACCTCTCTGGGGCCAACGTCCTGACTTTC | CASSFFTGHLSGANVLTF
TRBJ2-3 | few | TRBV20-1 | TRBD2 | TGCAGTGCTAGAGAGGGTAGCGGGCACGCAAGACGGGGGACAGATACGCAGTATTTT | CSAREGSGHARRGTDTQYF
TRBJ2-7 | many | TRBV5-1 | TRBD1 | TGCGCCAGCAGCAAGGGACAGGGGAGAGACGAGCAGTACTTC | CASSKGQGRDEQYF
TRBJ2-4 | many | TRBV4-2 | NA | TGTGCCAGCAGCCAAGATAGAGGGAAAAACATTCAGTACTTC | CASSQDRGKNIQYF
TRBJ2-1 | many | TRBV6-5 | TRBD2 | TGTGCCAGCAGTTATCTCTCAGCGGGAGGAGGGGGGCGGGGTGAGCAGTTCTTC | CASSYLSAGGGGRGEQFF
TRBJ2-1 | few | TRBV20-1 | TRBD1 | TGCTGTGCTAATCCAACTGACAGGGGCCAACCCAATGAGCAGTTCTTC | CCANPTDRGQPNEQFF
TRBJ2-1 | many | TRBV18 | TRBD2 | TGTGCCAGCTCACCACCTACTAGCGCGGAGCTTGAGCAGTTCTTC | CASSPPTSAELEQFF
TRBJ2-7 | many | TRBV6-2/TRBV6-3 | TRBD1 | TGTGCCAGCAGTTACTCGCGGGACAGGGGGTCCTACGAGCAGTACTTC | CASSYSRDRGSYEQYF
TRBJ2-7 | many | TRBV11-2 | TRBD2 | TGTGCCAGCAGCAGTGCTAGCGGCGAGCAGTACTTC | CASSSASGEQYF